Below, 26 T cell receptor beta chains from the same sample are listed, as sequenced in a study of blood T cell repertoires in COVID-19. Generated by immunoSEQ multiplex PCR, the TCRdb table keeps only in-frame clones and is missing some. The sample has a few hundred thousand clones; about 86% are singletons. The sample was peripheral blood. The receptors were gathered from a woman between 65 and 79 years old with COVID-19, enrolled during active disease.

The rearrangement uses TRBV5-1 and TRBJ1-2, with 7 bases identical to TRBD1. Germline-derived CDR1 and CDR2 are SGHRS and YFSETQ. V lost 2 bases, J lost 7 bases, and 5 bases stayed unmatched. There are 13 residues in the CDR3. The CDR3: CASSFTTGAGYTF. DNA of the CDR3: TGCGCCAGCAGCTTTACCACAGGGGCTGGCTACACCTTC.

The rearrangement links TRBV11-2 to TRBJ1-3; D unclear. The CDR3 has 13 residues. Germline V gene data show CDR1 as SGHAT and CDR2 as FQNNGV. Between the trimmed V and J ends, which lost 0 bases and 4 bases, there was a span of 4 bases. CDR3 DNA sequence: TGTGCCAGCAGCTTAGACAGAGGAAACACCATATATTTT. Translating it yields CASSLDRGNTIYF.

The sample holds one count of this clone. The chain combines TRBV5-4 with TRBJ2-2; D is unresolved. Germline loops: CDR1 SGHNT, CDR2 YYREEE (reference sequence). CDR3 size: 15 residues. V was shortened by 0 bases and J by 3 bases, with 9 bases between the two germline ends. CDR3 loop: CASSLAGSHTGELFF. DNA of the CDR3: TGTGCCAGCAGCTTGGCCGGTTCACACACCGGGGAGCTGTTTTTT.

V gene TRBV6-5 combines with J gene TRBJ1-2, with D tentatively TRBD1 (5 bases). Germline-derived CDR1 and CDR2 are MNHEY and SVGAGI. This CDR3 is built from 14 residues. Trimming pared 5 bases from V and 10 bases from J, leaving 20 bases between. The CDR3 DNA reads as TGTGCCAGCAGTCGTAACTACAAGGACACCCCCTACACCTTC. Translated: CASSRNYKDTPYTF.

The genes are TRBV29-1 and TRBJ2-1; 8 bases match TRBD1. The CDR3 loop spans 14 amino acids. The V gene's germline CDR1 is SQVTM and CDR2 ANQGSEA. The ends lost 7 bases at V and 6 bases at J; junction bases unmatched: 11. The CDR3 DNA reads TGCAGCGACCCGCAGGGGGCTGCTTCCAATGAGCAGTTCTTC. Translation gives CSDPQGAASNEQFF.

This chain links TRBV21-1 with TRBJ1-2; the D call in the table, TRBD1, was not verified against the DNA. TRBV21-1 is shown as a pseudogene. CDR3 length: 16 residues. CDR3 DNA: TGTGCCAGCAGCAAAGATGAACAGAGAAGGTGGTCTGGCTACACCTTC. This translates into CASSKDEQRRWSGYTF.

This chain uses TRBV4-2 with TRBJ2-3, with a tentative D call TRBD2 (6 bases). The germline V gene has CDR1 LGHNA and CDR2 YNFKEQ. Trimming pared 0 bases from V and 2 bases from J, leaving 15 bases between. CDR3 length equals 17 residues. CDR3 in amino acids: CASSQDGGAGPTDTQYF. The CDR3 coding sequence is TGTGCCAGCAGCCAAGATGGCGGGGCTGGGCCCACAGATACGCAGTATTTT.

The chain couples TRBV7-2 to TRBJ1-1; the match to TRBD1 covers 8 bases. From germline, CDR1 is SGHTA and CDR2 FQGNSA. The CDR3 totals 15 residues. V lost 5 bases, J lost 4 bases, and 9 bases stayed unmatched. The CDR3 sequence is CASSTQTGVGTEAFF. CDR3 sequence (DNA): TGTGCCAGCAGCACCCAGACAGGGGTGGGCACTGAAGCTTTCTTT.

The V and J genes are TRBV19 and TRBJ2-1; 9 nucleotides agree with TRBD2. Unmatched junction bases numbered 13, after V lost 1 base and J lost 9 bases. The CDR3 is 17 amino acids. CDR1 and CDR2 from the germline V gene are LNHDA and SQIVND (reference sequence). CDR3: CASSIGLAGSSFGEQFF. For the CDR3, the DNA is TGTGCCAGTAGTATAGGCCTAGCGGGATCCTCCTTCGGTGAGCAGTTCTTC.

This clone was counted many times. The rearrangement uses TRBV7-9 and TRBJ1-1; D is unclear. Germline loops: CDR1 SEHNR, CDR2 FQNEAQ (reference sequence). V dropped 5 bases and J dropped 7 bases, with 8 bases sitting between them. The CDR3 is 11 residues long. For the CDR3, the DNA is TGTGCCAGCAGCCCCGCGAGTGAAGCTTTCTTT. It is translated as CASSPASEAFF.

The V and J genes are TRBV2 and TRBJ1-5; D unclear. Germline V CDR1 and CDR2: SNHLY, FYNNEI. This CDR3 region has 12 residues. Trimming removed 6 bases at V and 7 bases at J, with 10 bases between. The CDR3 loop reads CASRWGGQPQHF. The CDR3 nucleotides read TGTGCCAGCAGATGGGGAGGGCAGCCCCAGCATTTT.

This chain links TRBV9 with TRBJ2-4; 8 nucleotides match TRBD1. V lost 0 bases to trimming and J lost 11 bases; unmatched junction nucleotides: 7. Germline V lookup: CDR1 SGDLS, CDR2 YYNGEE. This CDR3 comprises 14 residues. The chain's CDR3 is CASSVGGDRSLQYF. CDR3 nucleotide sequence: TGTGCCAGCAGCGTAGGAGGGGACAGGAGCCTTCAGTACTTC.

The V gene is TRBV2, the J gene TRBJ1-6; TRBD1 aligns across 10 bases. The CDR3 has 17 amino acids. V shed 6 bases and J 0 bases; nucleotides not matched to a gene: 5. Germline values: CDR1 SNHLY, CDR2 FYNNEI. CDR3 region: CASRRTGGGSYNSPLHF. As DNA, the CDR3 is TGTGCCAGCAGACGGACAGGGGGGGGCTCCTATAATTCACCCCTCCACTTT.

This CDR3 is CASSPTGVGANVLTF. DNA for the CDR3: TGTGCCAGCTCACCAACAGGGGTCGGGGCCAACGTCCTGACTTTC. The genes are TRBV18 and TRBJ2-6, with TRBD1 matching 7 bases. The V and J ends lost 2 bases and 4 bases, in that order; junction bases with no gene match: 2. Germline V lookup: CDR1 KGHSH, CDR2 LQKENI. The CDR3 has 15 amino acids. Looking up the rest from reference TRBV18 and TRBJ2-6 gives the full variable domain: NAGVMQNPRHLVRRRGQEARLRCSPMKGHSHVYWYRQLPEEGLKFMVYLQKENIIDESGMPKERFSAEFPKEGPSILRIQQVVRGDSAAYFCASSPTGVGANVLTFGAGSRLTVL.

V is TRBV29-1 and J is TRBJ2-7; D may be TRBD1 (6 bases). The CDR3 length is 12 residues. Per the germline V gene, CDR1 is SQVTM and CDR2 is ANQGSEA. V gave up 5 bases and J gave up 4 bases, with 12 bases separating them. CDR3 DNA sequence: TGCAGCGTTCGAACAGGGTTGTACGAGCAGTACTTC. Translated: CSVRTGLYEQYF.

This chain uses TRBV3-1 (or the pseudogene TRBV3-2) with TRBJ1-6, with D possibly matching TRBD1 (5 bases). Germline V lookup: CDR1 LGHDT, CDR2 YNNKEL (reference sequence). CDR3 size: 15 residues. V shed 4 bases and J shed 9 bases, with 16 bases lying between them. As DNA, the CDR3 is TGTGCCAGCAGCCTAGGTAGGCAGGGTAGTTCACCCCTCCACTTT. Translation gives CASSLGRQGSSPLHF.

The table lists this clone with a few counts. This chain connects TRBV2 to TRBJ1-1; D remains unclear. This CDR3 region has 13 residues. Germline V gene data show CDR1 as SNHLY and CDR2 as FYNNEI. V lost 7 bases and J 2 bases, leaving 11 bases between the germline ends. CDR3 in amino acids: CASNVVSNTEAFF. The CDR3 DNA sequence: TGTGCCAGCAACGTAGTAAGTAACACTGAAGCTTTCTTT.

The V gene is TRBV12-3 or TRBV12-4, the J gene TRBJ2-5; D is undetermined. The CDR3 is 13 residues long. Trimming took 1 base from V and 9 from J, leaving 12 bases between them. The CDR3 sequence is CASSLDSPSPQYF. In nucleotides, the CDR3 is TGTGCCAGCAGTTTAGACAGCCCCAGCCCCCAGTACTTC.

This clone was picked up one time. The chain is built from TRBV15 and TRBJ1-5; 12 bases align to TRBD1. V shed 8 bases, J shed 2 bases, and the junction held 4 bases outside the gene matches. Germline V gives CDR1 LNHNV, CDR2 YYDKDF (reference sequence). The CDR3 sequence is 15 residues long. CDR3 DNA: TGTGCCACCGGGACAGGGGGCGAGGGCAATCAGCCCCAGCATTTT. Amino acids: CATGTGGEGNQPQHF.

The chain is built from TRBV30 and TRBJ1-2; D unclear. Germline lookup yields CDR1 GTSNPN and CDR2 SVGIG (reference sequence). This CDR3 comprises 11 residues. Trimming took 6 bases from V and 4 from J, leaving 9 bases between them. The CDR3 DNA follows: TGTGCCTGTGGACGGAGCTATGGCTACACCTTC. Residues: CACGRSYGYTF.

The chain carries TRBV29-1 and TRBJ2-7; a weak D match, TRBD1 (6 bases). Per the germline V gene, CDR1 is SQVTM and CDR2 is ANQGSEA. The CDR3 is 13 amino acids. Trimming left V 1 base short and J 5 bases short, with 12 bases between. DNA for the CDR3: TGCAGCGTTGAAGGTGGCAGGGGAAACGAGCAGTACTTC. Encoded protein: CSVEGGRGNEQYF.

CDR3 DNA: TGTGCCAGCAGAGAGGACTCCCAAGAGACCCAGTACTTC. Residues: CASREDSQETQYF. This chain connects TRBV2 to TRBJ2-5; D may be TRBD2 (5 bases). Germline V CDR1 and CDR2: SNHLY, FYNNEI. The V gene lost 6 bases and the J gene lost 1 base, with 9 bases spanning the gap. CDR3 size: 13 residues.

The chain combines TRBV19 with TRBJ1-3; D remains ambiguous. The germline V gene encodes CDR1 LNHDA and CDR2 SQIVND (reference sequence). Between the trimmed V and J ends, which lost 0 bases and 3 bases, there was a span of 15 bases. The CDR3 runs 17 residues. DNA for the CDR3: TGTGCCAGTAGTATAGATCAAGGAGGGAAGAGTGGAAACACCATATATTTT. The encoded protein is CASSIDQGGKSGNTIYF.

V is TRBV13 and J is TRBJ2-1; TRBD1 agrees at 10 bases. V trimming: 0 bases; J trimming: 5 bases; junction bases outside the gene matches: 4. The CDR3 spans 16 residues. The germline V gene encodes CDR1 PRHDT and CDR2 FYEKMQ (reference sequence). The CDR3 loop is CASSLGGTGANNEQFF. CDR3 coding DNA: TGTGCCAGCAGCTTAGGCGGGACAGGGGCTAACAATGAGCAGTTCTTC.

The V and J genes are TRBV28 and TRBJ2-1; weak D call: TRBD2 (6 bases). The CDR3 is made up of 14 amino acids. CDR1 MDHEN and CDR2 SYDVKM come from the germline V gene. Trimming cost V 4 bases and J 6 bases, with 13 bases left between them. CDR3 region: CASSSGTHLNEQFF. DNA of the CDR3: TGTGCCAGCAGTTCCGGGACTCATCTCAATGAGCAGTTCTTC.

The chain has TRBV13 and TRBJ2-1; 9 bases are shared with TRBD2. The CDR3 has 17 residues. Germline loops: CDR1 PRHDT, CDR2 FYEKMQ (reference sequence). After removal of 5 bases from V and 2 bases from J, the junction contained 10 bases not matched to a gene. CDR3 loop: CASSHLGSGGTYNEQFF. In DNA, the CDR3 is TGTGCCAGCAGCCACCTAGGGAGCGGGGGGACCTACAATGAGCAGTTCTTC. The full variable domain, completed using reference TRBV13 and TRBJ2-1, is AAGVIQSPRHLIKEKRETATLKCYPIPRHDTVYWYQQGPGQDPQFLISFYEKMQSDKGSIPDRFSAQQFSDYHSELNMSSLELGDSALYFCASSHLGSGGTYNEQFFGPGTRLTVL.